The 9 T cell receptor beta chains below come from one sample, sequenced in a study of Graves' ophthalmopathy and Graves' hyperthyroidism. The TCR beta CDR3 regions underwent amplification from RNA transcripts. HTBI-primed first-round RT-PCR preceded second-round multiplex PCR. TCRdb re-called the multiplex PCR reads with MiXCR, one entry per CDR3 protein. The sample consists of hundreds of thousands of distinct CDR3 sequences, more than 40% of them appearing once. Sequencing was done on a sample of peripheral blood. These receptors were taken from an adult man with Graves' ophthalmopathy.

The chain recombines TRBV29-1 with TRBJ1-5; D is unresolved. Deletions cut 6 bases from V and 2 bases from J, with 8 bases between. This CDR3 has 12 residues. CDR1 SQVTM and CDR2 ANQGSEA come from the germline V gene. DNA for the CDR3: TGCAGCGTATCTGGGGGCAATCAGCCCCAGCATTTT. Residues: CSVSGGNQPQHF.

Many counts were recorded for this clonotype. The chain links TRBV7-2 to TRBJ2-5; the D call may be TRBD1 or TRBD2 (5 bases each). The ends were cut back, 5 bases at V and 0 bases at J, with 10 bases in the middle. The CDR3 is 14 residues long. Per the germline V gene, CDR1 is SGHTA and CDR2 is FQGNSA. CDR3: CASSPGTNQETQYF. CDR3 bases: TGTGCCAGCAGCCCCGGGACCAACCAAGAGACCCAGTACTTC. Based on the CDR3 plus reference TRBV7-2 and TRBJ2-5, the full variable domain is GAGVSQSPSNKVTEKGKDVELRCDPISGHTALYWYRQSLGQGLEFLIYFQGNSAPDKSGLPSDRFSAERTGGSVSTLTIQRTQQEDSAVYLCASSPGTNQETQYFGPGTRLLVL.

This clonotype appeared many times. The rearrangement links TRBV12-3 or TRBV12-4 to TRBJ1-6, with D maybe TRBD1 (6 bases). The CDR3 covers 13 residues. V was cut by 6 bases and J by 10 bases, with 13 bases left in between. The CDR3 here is CASRRQDTSPLHF. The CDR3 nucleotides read TGTGCCAGCAGGAGACAGGATACCTCACCCCTCCACTTT.

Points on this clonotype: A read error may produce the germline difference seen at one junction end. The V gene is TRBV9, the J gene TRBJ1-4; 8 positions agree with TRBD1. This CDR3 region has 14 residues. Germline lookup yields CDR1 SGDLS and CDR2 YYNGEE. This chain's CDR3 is CVSSVTGANEKLFF. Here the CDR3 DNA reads TGTGTCAGCAGCGTGACAGGGGCTAATGAAAAACTGTTTTTT.

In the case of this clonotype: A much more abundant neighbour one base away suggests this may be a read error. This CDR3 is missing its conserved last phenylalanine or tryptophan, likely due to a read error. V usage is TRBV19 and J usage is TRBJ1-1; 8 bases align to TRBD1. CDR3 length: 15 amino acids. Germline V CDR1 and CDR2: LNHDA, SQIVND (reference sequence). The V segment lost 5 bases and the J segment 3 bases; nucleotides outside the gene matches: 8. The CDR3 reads CASSLAGGMYTEAFV. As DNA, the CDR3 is TGTGCCAGTAGTTTGGCAGGGGGCATGTACACTGAAGCTTTCGTT.

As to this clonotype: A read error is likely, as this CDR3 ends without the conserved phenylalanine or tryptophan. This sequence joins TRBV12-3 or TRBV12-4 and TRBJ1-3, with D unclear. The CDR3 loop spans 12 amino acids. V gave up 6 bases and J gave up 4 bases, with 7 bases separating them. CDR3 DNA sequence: TGTGCCAGCAGCCGAGGGGGAAACACCATATATGTT. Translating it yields CASSRGGNTIYV.

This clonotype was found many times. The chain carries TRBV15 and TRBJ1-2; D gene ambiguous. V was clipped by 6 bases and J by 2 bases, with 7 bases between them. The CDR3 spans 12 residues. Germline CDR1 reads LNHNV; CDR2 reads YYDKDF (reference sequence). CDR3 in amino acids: CATSNSNYGYTF. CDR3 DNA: TGTGCCACCAGTAATTCCAACTATGGCTACACCTTC.

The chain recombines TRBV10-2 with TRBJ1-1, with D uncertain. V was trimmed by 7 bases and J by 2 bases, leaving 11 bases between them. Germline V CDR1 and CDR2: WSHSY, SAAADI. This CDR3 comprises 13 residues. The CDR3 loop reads CASIGPLNTEAFF. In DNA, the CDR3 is TGCGCCAGCATAGGGCCCCTTAACACTGAAGCTTTCTTT.

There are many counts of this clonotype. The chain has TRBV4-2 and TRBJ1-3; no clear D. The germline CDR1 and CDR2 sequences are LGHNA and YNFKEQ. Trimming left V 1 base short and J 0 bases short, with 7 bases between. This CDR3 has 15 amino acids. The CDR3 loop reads CASSQAGDSGNTIYF. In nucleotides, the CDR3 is TGTGCCAGCAGCCAAGCGGGAGACTCTGGAAACACCATATATTTT.